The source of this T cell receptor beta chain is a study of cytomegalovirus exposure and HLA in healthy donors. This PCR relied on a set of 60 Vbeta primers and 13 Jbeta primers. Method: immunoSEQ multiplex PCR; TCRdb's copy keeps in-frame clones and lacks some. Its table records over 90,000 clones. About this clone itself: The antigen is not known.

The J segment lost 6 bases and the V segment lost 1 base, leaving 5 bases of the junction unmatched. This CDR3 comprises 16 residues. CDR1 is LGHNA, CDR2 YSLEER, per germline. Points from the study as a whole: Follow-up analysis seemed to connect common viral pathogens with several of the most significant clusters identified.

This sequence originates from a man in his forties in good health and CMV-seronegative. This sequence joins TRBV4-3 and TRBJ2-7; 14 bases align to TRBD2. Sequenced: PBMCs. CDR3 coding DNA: TGCGCCAGCAGCCAAGGGACTAGCGGGAGGTATGGCGAGCAGTACTTC. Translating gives CASSQGTSGRYGEQYF.